Described below is a single T cell receptor beta chain sequence and its context. What it binds is not known. This record belongs to a study of CD8+ T cells in alopecia areata. Study-wide results and limits: Possibly as an HLA-related effect, TCR sharing across patients appeared less clear than in mice. Scalp sample data also include resident alphabeta T cells from normal skin.

Trimming took 5 bases from V and 7 from J; bases not matched to a gene: 6. The CDR3 loop spans 13 amino acids. Germline V gene lookup returns CDR1 SQVTM and CDR2 ANQGSEA. As the sequencing template, cDNA was produced by extracting RNA and reverse transcribing it. The protocol was immunoSEQ multiplex PCR, while the TCRdb copy is restricted to in-frame clones and leaves out a portion. The profile shows 98,000 or so clones, roughly 64% of them singletons. This receptor was taken from a human donor in good health. The chain recombines TRBV29-1 with TRBJ2-1, with TRBD1 matching 9 bases. Material: CD8+ T cells sorted from blood. CDR3 amino acids: CSVWTGAGNEQFF. In DNA form, the CDR3 reads TGCAGCGTTTGGACAGGGGCGGGGAATGAGCAGTTCTTC.